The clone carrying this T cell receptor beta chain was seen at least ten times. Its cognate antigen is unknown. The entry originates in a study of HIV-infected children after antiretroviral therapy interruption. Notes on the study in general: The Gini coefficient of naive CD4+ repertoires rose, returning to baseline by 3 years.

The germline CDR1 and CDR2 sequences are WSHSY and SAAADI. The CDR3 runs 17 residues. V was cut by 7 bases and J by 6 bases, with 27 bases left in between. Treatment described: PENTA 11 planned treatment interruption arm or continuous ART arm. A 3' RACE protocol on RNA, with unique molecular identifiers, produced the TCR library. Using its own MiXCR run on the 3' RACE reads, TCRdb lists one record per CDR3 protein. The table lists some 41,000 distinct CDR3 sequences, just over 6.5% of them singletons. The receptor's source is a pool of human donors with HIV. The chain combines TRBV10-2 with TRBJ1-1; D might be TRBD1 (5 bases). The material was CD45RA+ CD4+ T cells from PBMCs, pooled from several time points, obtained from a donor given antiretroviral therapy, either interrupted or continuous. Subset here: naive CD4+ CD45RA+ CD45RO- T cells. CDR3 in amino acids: CASIKGTLRDMPAEAFF. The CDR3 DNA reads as TGCGCCAGCATAAAAGGGACCCTTCGTGATATGCCGGCTGAAGCTTTCTTT.